The T cell receptor beta chain described here comes from a study of CD8+CD57+ T cells in acquired aplastic anemia. V dropped 0 bases and J dropped 0 bases, with 9 bases sitting between them. Germline V lookup: CDR1 DFQATT, CDR2 SNEGSKA (reference sequence). The CDR3 runs 15 residues. Genomic DNA provided the template from which TCR beta VDJ and CDR3 profiles were obtained. TCRdb re-analysed the reads in MiXCR, keeping a single row per CDR3 protein. Of roughly 170,000 distinct CDR3 sequences in the sample, 48% are singletons; the top ten hold about an eighth. Those patients picked for sequencing had displayed CD8+CD57+ cell expansion on flow cytometry. Patient blood was sampled before any therapy had been received.

V gene TRBV20-1 combines with J gene TRBJ2-1, with D perhaps matching TRBD2 (6 bases). This receptor was taken from a human donor with aplastic anemia. The sequenced sample consisted of sorted CD4+, CD8+, or CD8+CD57+ T cells (not recorded which) from PBMCs. The CDR3 nucleotides are TGCAGTGCTAGAGACCCGACTAGCTCCTACAATGAGCAGTTCTTC. Encoded protein: CSARDPTSSYNEQFF.